One and the same sample provided the 17 T cell receptor beta chains below, sequenced in a study of beta chain features in type 1 diabetes. The study's findings and limits: Across all four CD4+ subsets, people with type 1 diabetes showed modestly shorter TCRB CDR3s.

As every portion of the isolated RNA was reverse transcribed, the sequencing read expressed TCRB transcripts. Data came from immunoSEQ multiplex PCR; TCRdb stores just in-frame clones and leaves some out. The data hold some 640,000 clones, with 11% to 15% observed a single time. The antigens for these receptors are not known. Sample: naive CD4+ T cells from blood. All receptors derive from a man aged 18-30 years with type 1 diabetes.

As concerns this clone: A much more abundant neighbour one base away suggests this may be a read error. The chain couples TRBV11-3 to TRBJ2-7; 8 bases fit TRBD1. Germline CDR1 SGHNT, CDR2 YENEEA. V shed 5 bases and J 6 bases; nucleotides not matched to a gene: 0. The CDR3 consists of 11 residues. This CDR3 reads CASSQGAEQYF. CDR3 nucleotide sequence: TGTGCCAGCAGCCAGGGGGCCGAGCAGTACTTC. The full variable domain, completed using reference TRBV11-3 and TRBJ2-7, is EAGVVQSPRYKIIEKKQPVAFWCNPISGHNTLYWYLQNLGQGPELLIRYENEEAVDDSQLPKDRFSAERLKGVDSTLKIQPAELGDSAVYLCASSQGAEQYFGPGTRLTVT.

This clone appeared a few times. CDR3 sequence: CASSWGGRNTGELFF. The CDR3 bases are TGTGCCAGCAGTTGGGGAGGACGGAACACCGGGGAGCTGTTTTTT. The chain has TRBV27 and TRBJ2-2; the D gene is possibly TRBD2 (6 bases). V lost 4 bases and J lost 1, with 10 bases in between. The CDR3 sequence is 15 residues long. The germline V gene encodes CDR1 MNHEY and CDR2 SMNVEV (reference sequence).

This clone was recorded a few times. Just one base apart from a much larger clone, this may be a read error. The gene calls are TRBV2 and TRBJ2-2; D gene uncertain. The germline gives CDR1 SNHLY, CDR2 FYNNEI. This CDR3 region has 12 residues. Trimming left V 6 bases short and J 3 bases short, with 5 bases between. This CDR3 reads CASSYYTGELFF. The DNA for the CDR3 is TGTGCCAGCAGCTACTACACCGGGGAGCTGTTTTTT.

This clone showed up just a few times. This chain joins TRBV30 and TRBJ1-3; D remains ambiguous. The V end lost 3 bases, the J end lost 4 bases, and 10 bases lay between the germline ends. The CDR3 totals 13 residues. CDR1 and CDR2 from the germline V gene are GTSNPN and SVGIG (reference sequence). Written as DNA, the CDR3 is TGTGCCTGGAGCGCCGCGCAGGGAAACACCATATATTTT. Its protein product is CAWSAAQGNTIYF. Supplemented by reference TRBV30 and TRBJ1-3, the full variable domain reads SQTIHQWPATLVQPVGSPLSLECTVEGTSNPNLYWYRQAAGRGLQLLFYSVGIGQISSEVPQNLSASRPQDRQFILSSKKLLLSDSGFYLCAWSAAQGNTIYFGEGSWLTVV.

A word on this clone: The identical CDR3 is also encoded by other nucleotide sequences in the sample. The V call is TRBV29-1, the J call TRBJ2-1; 7 bases are a match to TRBD2. Trimming cost V 5 bases and J 2 bases; bases outside gene matches: 6. The CDR3 is made up of 14 amino acids. Per the germline V gene, CDR1 is SQVTM and CDR2 is ANQGSEA. CDR3: CSVQRDRTYNEQFF. Written as DNA, the CDR3 is TGCAGCGTTCAGCGGGATCGGACCTACAATGAGCAGTTCTTC.

The rearrangement links TRBV1 to TRBJ2-2; the D call of TRBD1 is as the table states it, not checked on the DNA. TRBV1 is flagged as a pseudogene. This CDR3 comprises 16 residues. The CDR3: CTSSQGQGKRTGELFF. CDR3 bases: TGCACCAGCTCTCAAGGACAGGGGAAGAGGACCGGGGAGCTGTTTTTT.

The chain couples TRBV18 to TRBJ2-5, with D uncertain. V lost 5 bases and J lost 5, with 15 bases in between. The V gene's germline CDR1 is KGHSH and CDR2 LQKENI. The CDR3 runs 14 residues. The CDR3 DNA reads as TGTGCCAGCTCATCGACCGAGAGAAGGGAGACCCAGTACTTC. It yields the protein CASSSTERRETQYF. The complete variable domain, with remaining parts taken from reference TRBV18 and TRBJ2-5, reads NAGVMQNPRHLVRRRGQEARLRCSPMKGHSHVYWYRQLPEEGLKFMVYLQKENIIDESGMPKERFSAEFPKEGPSILRIQQVVRGDSAAYFCASSSTERRETQYFGPGTRLLVL.

The chain carries TRBV5-4 and TRBJ1-1; a possible D gene is TRBD1 (6 bases). Trimming removed 3 bases at V and 4 bases at J, with 13 bases between. The germline V gene encodes CDR1 SGHNT and CDR2 YYREEE (reference sequence). This CDR3 is built from 14 residues. Here the CDR3 reads CASSSATGSTEAFF. CDR3 DNA: TGTGCCAGCAGCTCTGCGACAGGCAGCACTGAAGCTTTCTTT.

The V and J genes are TRBV27 and TRBJ1-1, with D tentatively TRBD1 (5 bases). V was shortened by 8 bases and J by 3 bases, with 16 bases between the two germline ends. In germline, CDR1 is MNHEY, CDR2 SMNVEV (reference sequence). The CDR3 runs to 14 residues. CDR3 in amino acids: CASRRQGLDTEAFF. The CDR3 DNA follows: TGTGCCAGCCGCCGGCAGGGATTGGACACTGAAGCTTTCTTT.

This rearrangement joins TRBV2 to TRBJ2-2, with TRBD1 matching over 7 bases. The length of the CDR3 is 15 residues. The ends lost 5 bases at V and 4 bases at J; junction bases unmatched: 7. Germline loops: CDR1 SNHLY, CDR2 FYNNEI. The CDR3, as DNA: TGTGCCAGCAGTCTTATGGACAGGTCCACCGGGGAGCTGTTTTTT. This gives the protein CASSLMDRSTGELFF.

The genes are TRBV7-2 and TRBJ2-4; D is unclear. V was shortened by 5 bases and J by 0 bases, with 17 bases between the two germline ends. The CDR3 is 17 residues long. CDR1 and CDR2 from the germline V gene are SGHTA and FQGNSA. The CDR3 sequence: CASSLFGGSIAKNIQYF. CDR3 in DNA: TGTGCCAGCAGCCTATTCGGCGGATCTATAGCCAAAAACATTCAGTACTTC.

This chain uses TRBV6-5 with TRBJ2-7; D might be TRBD2 (6 bases). Trimming took off 6 bases at V and 2 bases at J, with 17 bases between the two ends. This CDR3 has 15 amino acids. Per the germline V gene, CDR1 is MNHEY and CDR2 is SVGAGI. The CDR3 loop reads CASSLRGGRTYEQYF. In nucleotides, the CDR3 is TGTGCCAGCAGCCTCCGGGGAGGACGTACCTACGAGCAGTACTTC.

This clone appeared a few times. This chain links TRBV9 with TRBJ1-1; D gene ambiguous. This CDR3 region has 14 residues. The V end was cut by 0 bases, the J end by 1 base, with 7 bases between. Germline-derived CDR1 and CDR2 are SGDLS and YYNGEE. The CDR3 nucleotides read TGTGCCAGCAGCGTAGGTTTAGAGAACACTGAAGCTTTCTTT. Translating it yields CASSVGLENTEAFF. Combining the CDR3 with reference TRBV9 and TRBJ1-1 gives the whole variable domain DSGVTQTPKHLITATGQRVTLRCSPRSGDLSVYWYQQSLDQGLQFLIQYYNGEERAKGNILERFSAQQFPDLHSELNLSSLELGDSALYFCASSVGLENTEAFFGQGTRLTVV.

This rearrangement joins TRBV28 to TRBJ1-1; D gene uncertain. Deletions cut 5 bases from V and 1 base from J, with 11 bases between. From germline, CDR1 is MDHEN and CDR2 SYDVKM. The CDR3 is 14 residues long. Here the CDR3 reads CASSKTRTNTEAFF. CDR3 sequence (DNA): TGTGCCAGCAGTAAGACTAGGACGAACACTGAAGCTTTCTTT.

This chain uses TRBV27 with TRBJ2-5; 7 bases map to TRBD2. This CDR3 has 14 amino acids. Germline trimming cut 5 bases from V and 5 bases from J; bases unmatched to any gene: 8. CDR1 is MNHEY and CDR2 is SMNVEV in the germline V gene (reference sequence). The CDR3 sequence: CASSVGGMGETQYF. CDR3 DNA sequence: TGTGCCAGCAGTGTCGGGGGGATGGGGGAGACCCAGTACTTC.

The V and J genes are TRBV7-6 and TRBJ1-2, with D tentatively TRBD1 (6 bases). Germline V gives CDR1 SGHVS, CDR2 FNYEAQ. The CDR3 totals 16 residues. Trimming left V 5 bases short and J 2 bases short, with 18 bases between. The CDR3 here is CASSPSFGQMNYGYTF. The CDR3 nucleotides are TGTGCCAGCAGCCCTTCATTCGGACAGATGAACTATGGCTACACCTTC.

CDR3 loop: CASSRAGLYGYTF. As DNA, the CDR3 is TGTGCCAGTAGTCGGGCAGGACTCTATGGCTACACCTTC. The chain recombines TRBV19 with TRBJ1-2, with D unresolved. V was cut by 5 bases and J by 4 bases, with 11 bases left in between. The germline CDR1 and CDR2 sequences are LNHDA and SQIVND (reference sequence). The CDR3 spans 13 residues.